One and the same sample provided the 4 T cell receptor beta chains below, sequenced in a study of cytotoxic CD8 clonotypes in ibrutinib-treated CLL. Only in-frame clones appear in the TCRdb table, and some are missing; sequencing was by immunoSEQ multiplex PCR. The sample shows about 140,000 clones, roughly 77% of them seen only once. Sequencing used PBMCs, obtained after 12 months of ibrutinib treatment. The source of these receptors is a human donor with chronic lymphocytic leukemia.

This chain uses TRBV28 with TRBJ2-7; no definite D call. V lost 5 bases, J lost 0 bases, and 11 bases lay in between. Germline CDR1 is MDHEN and CDR2 is SYDVKM. The CDR3 length is 14 residues. The CDR3 region has the DNA TGTGCCAGCAGTCGCGGAGCCTTCTCCTACGAGCAGTACTTC. Its protein product is CASSRGAFSYEQYF.

This clone was found once. This chain connects TRBV11-2 to TRBJ2-5; the D gene could be TRBD1 or TRBD2 (5 bases each). This CDR3 is 15 amino acids long. The germline gives CDR1 SGHAT, CDR2 FQNNGV. The V gene lost 5 bases and the J gene lost 2 bases, with 15 bases spanning the gap. CDR3 nucleotide sequence: TGTGCCAGCAGCCCCGGGACCCTAAGGCAAGAGACCCAGTACTTC. It specifies CASSPGTLRQETQYF.

The genes are TRBV9 and TRBJ1-1; TRBD1 agrees at 7 bases. Germline V gene sequence: CDR1 SGDLS, CDR2 YYNGEE. The length of the CDR3 is 15 residues. V dropped 0 bases and J dropped 0; count of bases not matched to a gene: 2. The CDR3 DNA follows: TGTGCCAGCAGCGTAGGGGACAGAATGAACACTGAAGCTTTCTTT. As protein: CASSVGDRMNTEAFF.

The chain has TRBV5-8 and TRBJ1-5; D remains unclear. Germline-derived CDR1 and CDR2 are SGHTS and YDEGEE. Trimming left V 1 base short and J 9 bases short, with 14 bases between. The CDR3 length is 14 residues. CDR3 loop: CASSLFHGRTPQHF. DNA for the CDR3: TGTGCCAGCAGCTTGTTTCACGGGAGGACGCCCCAGCATTTT. Supplemented by reference TRBV5-8 and TRBJ1-5, the full variable domain reads EAGVTQSPTHLIKTRGQQATLRCSPISGHTSVYWYQQALGLGLQFLLWYDEGEERNRGNFPPRFSGRQFPNYSSELNVNALELEDSALYLCASSLFHGRTPQHFGDGTRLSIL.